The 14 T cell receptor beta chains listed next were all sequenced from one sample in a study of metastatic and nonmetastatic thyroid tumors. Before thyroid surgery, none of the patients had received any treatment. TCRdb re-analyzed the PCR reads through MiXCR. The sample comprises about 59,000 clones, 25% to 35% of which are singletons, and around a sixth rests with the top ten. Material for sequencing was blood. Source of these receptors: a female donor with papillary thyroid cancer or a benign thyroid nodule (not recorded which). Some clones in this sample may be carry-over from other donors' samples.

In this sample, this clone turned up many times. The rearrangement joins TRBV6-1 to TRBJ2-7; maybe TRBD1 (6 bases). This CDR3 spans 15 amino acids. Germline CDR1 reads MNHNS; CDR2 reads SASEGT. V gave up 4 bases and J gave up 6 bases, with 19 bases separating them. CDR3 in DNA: TGTGCCAGCAGTGGGGGTCAGGGGCAGCTTGGCGAGCAGTACTTC. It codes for CASSGGQGQLGEQYF.

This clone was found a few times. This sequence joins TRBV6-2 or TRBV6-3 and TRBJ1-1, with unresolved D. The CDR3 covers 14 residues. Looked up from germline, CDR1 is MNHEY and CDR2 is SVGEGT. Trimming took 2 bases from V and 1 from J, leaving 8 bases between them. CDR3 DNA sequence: TGTGCCAGCAGTTACCAGGCAGGGAACACTGAAGCTTTCTTT. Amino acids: CASSYQAGNTEAFF.

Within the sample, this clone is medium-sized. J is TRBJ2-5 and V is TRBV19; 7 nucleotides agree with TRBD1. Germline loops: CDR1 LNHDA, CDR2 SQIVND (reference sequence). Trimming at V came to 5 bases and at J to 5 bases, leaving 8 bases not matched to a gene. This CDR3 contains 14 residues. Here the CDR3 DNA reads TGTGCCAGTAGTGACAGGGTTGGGACGGAGACCCAGTACTTC. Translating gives CASSDRVGTETQYF.

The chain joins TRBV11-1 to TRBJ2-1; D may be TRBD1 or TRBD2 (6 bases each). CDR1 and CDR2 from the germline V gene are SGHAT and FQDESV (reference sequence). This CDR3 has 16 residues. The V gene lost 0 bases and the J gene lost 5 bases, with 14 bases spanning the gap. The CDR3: CASSLAGGYGNNEQFF. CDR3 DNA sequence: TGTGCCAGCAGCTTAGCAGGGGGGTATGGTAACAATGAGCAGTTCTTC.

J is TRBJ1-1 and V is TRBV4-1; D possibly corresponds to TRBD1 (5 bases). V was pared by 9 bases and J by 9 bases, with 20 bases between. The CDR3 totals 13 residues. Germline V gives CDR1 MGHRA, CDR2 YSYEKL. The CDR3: CASKAPGRMKAFF. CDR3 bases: TGCGCCAGTAAAGCCCCAGGGAGGATGAAAGCTTTCTTT.

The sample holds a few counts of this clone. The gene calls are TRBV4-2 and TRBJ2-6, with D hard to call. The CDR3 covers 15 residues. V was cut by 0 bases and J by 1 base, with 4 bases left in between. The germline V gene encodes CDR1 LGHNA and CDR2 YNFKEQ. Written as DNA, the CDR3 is TGTGCCAGCAGCCAAGACTTATCTGGGGCCAACGTCCTGACTTTC. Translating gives CASSQDLSGANVLTF.

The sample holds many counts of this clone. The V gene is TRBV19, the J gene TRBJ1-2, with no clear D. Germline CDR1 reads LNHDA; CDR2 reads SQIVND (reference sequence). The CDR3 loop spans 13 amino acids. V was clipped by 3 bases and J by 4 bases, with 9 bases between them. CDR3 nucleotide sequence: TGTGCCAGTAGTATGGAACATATCTATGGCTACACCTTC. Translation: CASSMEHIYGYTF.

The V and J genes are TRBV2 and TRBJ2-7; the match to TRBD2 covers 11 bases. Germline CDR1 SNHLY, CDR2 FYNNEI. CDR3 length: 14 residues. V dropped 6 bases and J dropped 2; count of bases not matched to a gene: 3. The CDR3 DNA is TGTGCCAGCAGACCGGGACTAGCGGCCTACGAGCAGTACTTC. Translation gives CASRPGLAAYEQYF.

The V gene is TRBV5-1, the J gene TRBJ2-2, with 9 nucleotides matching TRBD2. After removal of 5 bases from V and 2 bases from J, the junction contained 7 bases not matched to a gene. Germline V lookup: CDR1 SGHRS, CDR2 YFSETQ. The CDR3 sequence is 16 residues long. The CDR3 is CASRPSGMTNTGELFF. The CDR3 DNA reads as TGCGCCAGCAGACCTAGCGGGATGACAAACACCGGGGAGCTGTTTTTT.

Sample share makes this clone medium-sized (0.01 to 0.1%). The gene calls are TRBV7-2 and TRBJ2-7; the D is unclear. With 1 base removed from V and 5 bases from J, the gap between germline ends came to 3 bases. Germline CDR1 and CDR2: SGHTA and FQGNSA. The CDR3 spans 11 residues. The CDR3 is CASSLVNEQYF. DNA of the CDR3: TGTGCCAGCAGCTTAGTGAACGAGCAGTACTTC.

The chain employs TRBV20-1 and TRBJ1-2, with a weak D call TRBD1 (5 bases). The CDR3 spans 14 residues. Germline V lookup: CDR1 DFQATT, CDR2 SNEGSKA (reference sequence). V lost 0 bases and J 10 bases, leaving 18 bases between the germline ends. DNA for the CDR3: TGCAGTGCTAGAGAGGGCCTAAAGGCGGGGGACTACACCTTC. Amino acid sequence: CSAREGLKAGDYTF.

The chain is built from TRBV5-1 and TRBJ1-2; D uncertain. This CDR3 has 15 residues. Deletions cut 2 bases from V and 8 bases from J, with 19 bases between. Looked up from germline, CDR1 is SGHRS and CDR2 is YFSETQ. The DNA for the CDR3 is TGCGCCAGCAGCTTTTCGACCCTTACGATAAGAGGCTACACCTTC. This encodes CASSFSTLTIRGYTF.

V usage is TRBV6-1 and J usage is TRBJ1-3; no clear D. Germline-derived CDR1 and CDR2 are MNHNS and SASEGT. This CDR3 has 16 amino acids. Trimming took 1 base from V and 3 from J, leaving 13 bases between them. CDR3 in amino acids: CASSEVWQSGGNTIYF. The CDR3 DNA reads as TGTGCCAGCAGTGAAGTTTGGCAGTCGGGTGGAAACACCATATATTTT.

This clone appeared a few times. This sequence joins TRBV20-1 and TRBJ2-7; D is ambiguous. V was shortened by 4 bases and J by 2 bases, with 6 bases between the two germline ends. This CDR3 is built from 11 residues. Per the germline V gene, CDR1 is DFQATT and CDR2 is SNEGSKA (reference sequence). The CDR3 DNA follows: TGCAGTGCTAACCAAGCCTACGAGCAGTACTTC. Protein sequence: CSANQAYEQYF.